Shown below are 4 T cell receptor beta chains from a single sample sequenced in a study of cytomegalovirus exposure and HLA in healthy donors. Vbeta (60) and Jbeta (13) primers were used in the PCR. Assay used: immunoSEQ multiplex PCR; TCRdb lists only in-frame clones, some missing. Here the sample spans 150,000 to 200,000 clones, over 70% being singletons. The sample taken for sequencing was PBMCs. All receptors come from a female donor in good health and CMV-seronegative.

J is TRBJ1-4 and V is TRBV5-1, with TRBD1 identical over 7 bases. V shed 3 bases, J shed 7 bases, and the junction held 6 bases outside the gene matches. The CDR3 runs 14 residues. Germline assignment: CDR1 SGHRS and CDR2 YFSETQ. This chain's CDR3 is CASSSTGFAEKLFF. CDR3 DNA sequence: TGCGCCAGCAGCTCGACAGGGTTTGCTGAAAAACTGTTTTTT.

V and J are TRBV9 and TRBJ2-1, with 8 bases identical to TRBD2. This CDR3 is built from 16 residues. Germline V CDR1 and CDR2: SGDLS, YYNGEE. V shed 0 bases and J 6 bases; nucleotides not matched to a gene: 8. The CDR3, as DNA: TGTGCCAGCAGCGTAGGGCGGGGGGCCCCTTTCAATGAGCAGTTCTTC. It codes for CASSVGRGAPFNEQFF.

The table lists this clone with a few counts. The chain carries TRBV6-4 and TRBJ1-2; D may be TRBD1 (5 bases). In germline, CDR1 is MRHNA, CDR2 SNTAGT. Trimming stripped 2 bases from V and 7 bases from J, with 8 bases between. CDR3 length: 12 amino acids. The CDR3 DNA reads as TGTGCCAGCAGTGACAGGGGATTTGGCTACACCTTC. Translated: CASSDRGFGYTF.

The V gene is TRBV4-2, the J gene TRBJ2-1; 12 bases agree with TRBD2. The CDR3 has 17 amino acids. Trimming removed 5 bases from V and 8 bases from J; junction bases left unmatched: 13. Per the germline V gene, CDR1 is LGHNA and CDR2 is YNFKEQ. The CDR3, as DNA: TGTGCCAGCAGCAGAGACGGACTAGCGGGAACCCTCGATGAGCAGTTCTTC. Protein: CASSRDGLAGTLDEQFF.